Below, 2 T cell receptor beta chains from the same sample are listed, as sequenced in a study of CD8+CD57+ T cells in acquired aplastic anemia. Patients picked for sequencing had shown CD8+CD57+ cell expansion detected by flow cytometry. Genomic DNA was employed as the template in profiling TCR beta VDJ and CDR3. MiXCR, applied by TCRdb to the reads, yields one record per CDR3 protein. The sample carries around 200,000 distinct CDR3 sequences, less than 60% recorded once. What was sequenced was sorted CD4+, CD8+, or CD8+CD57+ T cells (not recorded which) from PBMCs. These receptors were obtained from a human donor with aplastic anemia.

Concerning this clonotype itself: One junction end disagrees with the germline gene, perhaps due to a read error. V and J are TRBV10-2 and TRBJ2-7; no clear D. CDR1 and CDR2 from the germline V gene are WSHSY and SAAADI. The CDR3 is made up of 13 amino acids. CDR3 sequence (DNA): TGCGCCAGCGTATCTACCTACTCCTACGAGCAGTATTTC. This codes for CASVSTYSYEQYF.

This chain uses TRBV10-3 with TRBJ2-7; possible D gene TRBD1, 5 bases. Per the germline V gene, CDR1 is ENHRY and CDR2 is SYGVKD. V lost 10 bases and J 9 bases, leaving 22 bases between the germline ends. The CDR3 extends over 13 amino acids. The CDR3 sequence: CATNQPRGLTQYF. The CDR3 DNA is TGTGCCACCAACCAGCCTAGGGGTCTGACGCAGTACTTC.